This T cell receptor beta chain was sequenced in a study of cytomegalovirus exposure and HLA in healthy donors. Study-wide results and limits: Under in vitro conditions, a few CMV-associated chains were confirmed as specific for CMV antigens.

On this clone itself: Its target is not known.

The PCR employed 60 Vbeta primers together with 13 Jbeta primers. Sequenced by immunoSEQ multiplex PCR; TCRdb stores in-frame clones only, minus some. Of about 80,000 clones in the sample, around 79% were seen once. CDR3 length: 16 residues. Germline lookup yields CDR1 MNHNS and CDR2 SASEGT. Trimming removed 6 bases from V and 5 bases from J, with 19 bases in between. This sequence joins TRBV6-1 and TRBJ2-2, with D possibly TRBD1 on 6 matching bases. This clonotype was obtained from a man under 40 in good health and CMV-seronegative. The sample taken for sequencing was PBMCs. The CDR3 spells CASREQGAQRTGELFF. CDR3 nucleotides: TGTGCCAGCAGAGAACAGGGTGCCCAGAGGACCGGGGAGCTGTTTTTT.